In its sample, the clone carrying this T cell receptor (beta chain) was seen a few times. The antigen is undetermined. Trimming removed 3 bases from V and 4 bases from J, with 13 bases in between. CDR3 size: 14 residues. Germline CDR1 SEHNR, CDR2 FQNEAQ (reference sequence). TCRdb itself ran the RT-PCR reads through MiXCR, one entry per CDR3 protein. Of roughly 570,000 distinct CDR3 sequences listed, roughly 13% are singletons. This sample was taken from a study of response to subunit inactivated influenza vaccine. General study results and limits: Seasonal influenza vaccination, on each occasion, was suggested by the authors to recruit few new T cells.

The input for sequencing was PBMCs from blood, taken 35 to 45 days after vaccination. This rearrangement joins TRBV7-9 to TRBJ2-7; D uncertain. The receptor's source is a man aged 50 to 59 who received an inactivated influenza vaccine. DNA of the CDR3: TGTGCCAGCAGCTTTTCGTACCCAACGTACGAGCAGTACTTC. As protein: CASSFSYPTYEQYF.